This TCR beta chain was observed in a study of T-cell reconstitution after alpha-beta-depleted transplantation in children. This clonotype was found many times. Unique molecular identifiers were incorporated during preparation of the TCRbeta library. TCRdb used MiXCR to reprocess the PCR reads, holding one entry per CDR3 protein. The table has some 340,000 distinct CDR3 sequences, approximately 10% seen once; the top ten hold around 2.5%. The sequence came from a human donor who donated a stem cell graft to a child with acute lymphoblastic leukemia. The specimen was PBMCs from the stem cell graft donor, collected from the stem cell graft.

The CDR3 protein is CASSPGTSGRVVYEQYF. For the CDR3, the DNA is TGTGCCAGCAGTCCCGGGACTAGCGGGAGGGTCGTCTACGAGCAGTACTTC. The rearrangement joins TRBV28 to TRBJ2-7; TRBD2 matches at 16 bases. J lost 3 bases, V lost 5 bases, and 7 bases had no gene match. The CDR3 spans 17 residues. Germline loops: CDR1 MDHEN, CDR2 SYDVKM. Using reference TRBV28 and TRBJ2-7 for the parts outside the CDR3, the full variable domain is DVKVTQSSRYLVKRTGEKVFLECVQDMDHENMFWYRQDPGLGLRLIYFSYDVKMKEKGDIPEGYSVSREKKERFSLILESASTNQTSMYLCASSPGTSGRVVYEQYFGPGTRLTVT.